The present TCR beta chain was sequenced within a study of cytomegalovirus exposure and HLA in healthy donors. Comment on this clone: Its antigen is still unknown.

These donors, healthy bone marrow donors, were studied. Broader study findings: Excluded were some V segments that proved indistinguishable, including TRBV6-2 and TRBV6-3. According to a later analysis, most TCR beta chains associated with CMV appeared HLA-restricted.

Trimming took 7 bases from V and 1 from J; bases not matched to a gene: 14. Germline values: CDR1 SQVTM, CDR2 ANQGSEA. The CDR3 has 17 amino acids. The primer mix had 60 Vbeta and 13 Jbeta primers. The data were produced by immunoSEQ multiplex PCR, yet TCRdb's version contains in-frame clones alone and is incomplete. This sample contains 65,000 to 85,000 clones. The chain is built from TRBV29-1 and TRBJ2-5; 11 nucleotides match TRBD2. This sequence was found in a woman in her twenties or thirties in good health and CMV-seronegative. Sequenced: PBMCs. The CDR3 region is CSALPAISGGVQETQYF. CDR3 sequence (DNA): TGCAGCGCCCTCCCGGCCATTAGCGGGGGGGTCCAAGAGACCCAGTACTTC.